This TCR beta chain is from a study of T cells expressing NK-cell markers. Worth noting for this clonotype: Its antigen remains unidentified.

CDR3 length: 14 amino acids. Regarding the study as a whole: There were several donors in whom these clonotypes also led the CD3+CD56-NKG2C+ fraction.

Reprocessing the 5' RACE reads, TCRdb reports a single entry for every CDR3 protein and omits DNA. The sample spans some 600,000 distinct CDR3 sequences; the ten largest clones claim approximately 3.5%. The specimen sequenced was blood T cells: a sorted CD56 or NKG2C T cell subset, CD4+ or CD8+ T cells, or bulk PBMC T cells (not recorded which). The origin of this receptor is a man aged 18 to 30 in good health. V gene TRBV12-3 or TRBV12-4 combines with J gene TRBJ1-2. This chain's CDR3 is CASSSRTAIYGYTF.